This T cell receptor beta chain comes out of a study of cytomegalovirus exposure and HLA in healthy donors. Study-level background: The 130 or so validation repertoires, a later analysis reported, used the same platform as the 600 to 700 first-cohort repertoires. Whole-study findings and limits: It was approximately 160 TCR beta chains that were listed as cytomegalovirus-associated.

On this clone itself: The antigen is unknown.

This table comes from immunoSEQ multiplex PCR, and its TCRdb copy is limited to in-frame clones, with some not included. The sample holds 150,000 to 200,000 clones, around four fifths seen once. The sample comprised PBMCs. The clonotype comes from a man aged 18 to 30 in good health and CMV-seropositive.

CDR3: CASSLGLAGVRYIQYF. CDR3 bases: TGTGCCAGCAGTCTCGGACTAGCGGGAGTTAGGTACATTCAGTACTTC. The chain uses TRBV28 and TRBJ2-4; TRBD2 agrees at 13 bases. V lost 5 bases to trimming and J lost 8 bases; unmatched junction nucleotides: 9. Germline V lookup: CDR1 MDHEN, CDR2 SYDVKM. This CDR3 has 16 amino acids.